This T cell receptor (beta chain) originates from a study of PD-L1 blockade in urothelial cancer. Study as a whole: Analysis of the blood was performed 3 weeks (second dose) and 6 weeks after treatment start.

This sample's time point: peripheral blood 6 weeks after treatment start. Sequencing was performed with immunoSEQ multiplex PCR; in TCRdb, only in-frame clones are kept and a portion is missing. This table has about 41,000 clones, about 85% appearing once. CDR1 and CDR2 from the germline V gene are SGDLS and YYNGEE. The CDR3 is 14 residues long. V lost 4 bases to trimming and J lost 7 bases; unmatched junction nucleotides: 7. Sample share makes this clone medium-sized. The clonotype comes from a man aged 65-85 years with urothelial cancer. The V call is TRBV9, the J call TRBJ2-1, with 8 bases aligning to TRBD2. The source was PBMCs, collected around atezolizumab (anti-PD-L1) treatment. The CDR3 DNA is TGTGCCAGCAGCCCGAGCGGGAGTGGTAATGAGCAGTTCTTC. The encoded protein is CASSPSGSGNEQFF.